A single T cell receptor beta chain is shown here with its context. Its antigen is undetermined. The data were obtained in a study of shared clonotypes between healthy human individuals. The wider study: Used for every donor were three CD4 naive, three CD4 memory, two CD8 naive and one CD8 memory plate.

The length of the CDR3 is 16 residues. Germline loops: CDR1 SGHRS, CDR2 YFSETQ. Trimming cost V 0 bases and J 7 bases, with 17 bases left between them. Sequencing was at deep level. The authors distributed each subset's genomic DNA evenly over several immunoSEQ plates. TCRdb's copy holds only in-frame clones and misses some; the assay was immunoSEQ multiplex PCR. The data contain around 1.1 million clones, 60% to 80% of them singletons. General study points: Deeper or shallower sequencing was expected to change how clonotypes are shared among donors.

The source is a man younger than 35 in good health. Some clones in this sample may be carry-over from other donors' samples. The V and J genes are TRBV5-1 and TRBJ2-1; D is unresolved. The sequenced material came from memory CD4+ T cells from PBMCs. The sample's subset: CD45RA-negative fraction. The CDR3: CASSLANNSPANEQFF. The CDR3 nucleotides read TGCGCCAGCAGCTTGGCCAACAATAGCCCAGCGAATGAGCAGTTCTTC.